The TCR beta chain under discussion was sequenced for a study of CD8+ T cells in alopecia areata. V was clipped by 6 bases and J by 8 bases, with 14 bases between them. The CDR3 consists of 12 residues. CDR1 SQVTM and CDR2 ANQGSEA come from the germline V gene. Notes on the study in general: Scalp sample sequencing also detects resident alphabeta T cells of normal skin. Alopecia totalis/universalis scalp especially showed more expanded CD8+ clones than normal scalp.

Both peripheral blood and punch biopsies of lesional scalp skin were obtained from patients who had alopecia areata. This clone was recorded a few times. What it binds is not known. TCR sequencing used cDNA made by reverse transcription of extracted RNA. The protocol was immunoSEQ multiplex PCR, while the TCRdb copy is restricted to in-frame clones and leaves out a portion. The sample has about 97,000 clones, roughly two fifths seen once. The sequence was collected from a human donor with alopecia areata. The J gene is TRBJ2-1, the V gene TRBV29-1, with D tentatively TRBD1 or TRBD2 (6 bases each). The specimen was CD4+ T cells sorted from blood. The CDR3 spells CSVALGGYEQFF. Here the CDR3 DNA reads TGCAGCGTGGCGCTCGGGGGCTATGAGCAGTTCTTC.